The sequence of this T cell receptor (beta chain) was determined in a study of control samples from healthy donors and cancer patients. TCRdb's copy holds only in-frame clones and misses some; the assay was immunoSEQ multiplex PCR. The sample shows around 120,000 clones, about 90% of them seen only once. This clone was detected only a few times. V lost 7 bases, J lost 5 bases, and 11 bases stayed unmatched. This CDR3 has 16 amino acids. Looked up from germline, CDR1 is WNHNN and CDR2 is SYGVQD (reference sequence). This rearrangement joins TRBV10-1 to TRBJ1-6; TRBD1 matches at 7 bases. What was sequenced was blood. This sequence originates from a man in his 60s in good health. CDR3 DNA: TGCGCCAGCATTGTACAGGGGTCTTATAATAATTCACCCCTCCACTTT. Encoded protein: CASIVQGSYNNSPLHF.